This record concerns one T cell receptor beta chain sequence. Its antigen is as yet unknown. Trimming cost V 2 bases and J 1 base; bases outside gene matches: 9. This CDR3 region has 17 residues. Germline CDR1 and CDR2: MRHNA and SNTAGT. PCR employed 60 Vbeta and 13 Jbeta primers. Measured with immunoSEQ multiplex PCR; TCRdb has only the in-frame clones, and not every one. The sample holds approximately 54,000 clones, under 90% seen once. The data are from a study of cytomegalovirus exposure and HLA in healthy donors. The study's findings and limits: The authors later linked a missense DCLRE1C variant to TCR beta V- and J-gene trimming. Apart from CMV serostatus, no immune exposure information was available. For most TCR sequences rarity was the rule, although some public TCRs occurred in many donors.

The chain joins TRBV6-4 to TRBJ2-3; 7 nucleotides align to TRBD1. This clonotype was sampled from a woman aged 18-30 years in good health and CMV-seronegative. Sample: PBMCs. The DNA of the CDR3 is TGTGCCAGCAGTGACCAACAATCCGGGACAGGCACAGATACGCAGTATTTT. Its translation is CASSDQQSGTGTDTQYF.